This T cell receptor beta chain came from a study of a mutant IDH1 vaccine in newly diagnosed glioma. The protocol was immunoSEQ multiplex PCR, while the TCRdb copy is restricted to in-frame clones and leaves out a portion. The sample records 45,000 to 65,000 clones, approximately 86% being singletons. This CDR3 has 14 residues. Trimming stripped 4 bases from V and 0 bases from J, with 10 bases between. Germline-derived CDR1 and CDR2 are MNHNY and SVGAGI (reference sequence). The time point: week 5, during vaccination. Vaccination comprised doses that each held 300 ug of mutant IDH1 20-mer peptide, plus topical imiquimod. As regards this clone: Its antigen is unknown.

The specimen was PBMCs, collected from a glioma patient whose treatment included an IDH1 peptide vaccine. The origin of this receptor is a woman aged 18 to 35 with glioma. Some clones in this sample may be carry-over from other donors' samples. This sequence joins TRBV6-6 and TRBJ2-7, with D uncertain. The CDR3 reads CASSFSFSSYEQYF. DNA of the CDR3: TGTGCCAGCAGTTTTTCTTTCTCCTCCTACGAGCAGTACTTC.